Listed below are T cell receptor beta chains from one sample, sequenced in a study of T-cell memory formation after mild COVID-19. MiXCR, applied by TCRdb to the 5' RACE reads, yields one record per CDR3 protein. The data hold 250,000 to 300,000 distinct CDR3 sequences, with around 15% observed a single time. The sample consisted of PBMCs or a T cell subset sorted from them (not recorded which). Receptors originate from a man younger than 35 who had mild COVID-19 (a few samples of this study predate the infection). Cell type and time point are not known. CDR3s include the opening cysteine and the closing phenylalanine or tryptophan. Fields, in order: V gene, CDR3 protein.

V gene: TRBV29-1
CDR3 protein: CSVAGRMGTEAFF

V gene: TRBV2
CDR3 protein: CASSEPRGGEETQYF

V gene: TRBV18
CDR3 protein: CASSPLTGPGANVLTF

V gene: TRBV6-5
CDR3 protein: CASSLTSPGQGRGWTNYGYTF

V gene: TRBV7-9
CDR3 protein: CASSPDNPRGSPLHF

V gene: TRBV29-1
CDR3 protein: CSATGALGTEAFF

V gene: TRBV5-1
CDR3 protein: CASSSGRGTDTQYF

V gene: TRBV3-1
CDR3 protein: CASSLAGLGAAEAFF

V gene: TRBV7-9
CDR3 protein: CASSFWTGIVATEAFF

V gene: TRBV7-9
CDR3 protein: CASSPRRVENTEAFF

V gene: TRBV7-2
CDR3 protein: CASSPLRGEQPQHF

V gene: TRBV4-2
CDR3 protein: CASSQVGGDTGELFF

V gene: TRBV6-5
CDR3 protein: CASSNPPVFDEQYF

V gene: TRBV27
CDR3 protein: CASSLTGQSSYEQYF

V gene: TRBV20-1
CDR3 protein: CSAPRLGRWDTEAFF

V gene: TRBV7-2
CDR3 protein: CASSILAGGLNEQFF